A single sample gave rise to the 2 T cell receptor beta chains below, sequenced in a study of regulatory T cells in long-lasting Graves disease. Indicated time point: newly diagnosed GD, antithyroid drugs for less than 3 months. Generation of the TCR library employed RNA extracted from PBMCs. In building TCR beta libraries, iRepertoire HTBI primers were used together with Arm-PCR of CDR3 regions. Via MiXCR, TCRdb re-called the multiplex PCR reads, giving one row per CDR3 protein. Altogether approximately 490,000 distinct CDR3 sequences are present, about a sixth being singletons, with the ten largest covering 9% to 15%. These same data were also listed under a study on T cells in Graves' hyperthyroidism and ophthalmopathy.

The specimen comprised peripheral blood mononuclear cells (PBMCs), sampled at new diagnosis, from a patient treated with antithyroid drugs. These receptors were obtained from a man in his forties or fifties with Graves disease.

In this sample, this clonotype turned up a few times. The chain has TRBV29-1 and TRBJ2-1; a possible D gene is TRBD1 (6 bases). This CDR3 has 11 amino acids. V was trimmed by 6 bases and J by 6 bases, leaving 9 bases between them. Germline V gene data show CDR1 as SQVTM and CDR2 as ANQGSEA. As DNA, the CDR3 is TGCAGCGTCAGACAGGTCAATGAGCAGTTCTTC. Translation gives CSVRQVNEQFF.

This clonotype turned up a few times. V is TRBV29-1 and J is TRBJ2-7, with D tentatively TRBD2 (6 bases). V shed 3 bases and J shed 6 bases, with 15 bases lying between them. Germline loops: CDR1 SQVTM, CDR2 ANQGSEA. The CDR3 sequence is 13 residues long. The CDR3 DNA is TGCAGCGTTGAGGCCGTTTTGCGGGGCGAGCAGTACTTC. This translates into CSVEAVLRGEQYF.